This TCR beta chain stems from a study of T cell responses to AZD1222 COVID-19 vaccine. The study, taken as a whole, reports: Nearly half of unique spike-specific TCRs reportedly avoided B.1.351 and B.1.1.7 mutated regions. The donors showed a predominance of white British ancestry and of females, with possible underestimation of clonal diversity. Baseline serostatus was positive in only a handful of AZD1222 recipients.

The V and J ends lost 0 bases and 11 bases respectively, with 8 bases between them. Germline V gene sequence: CDR1 DFQATT, CDR2 SNEGSKA (reference sequence). The CDR3 loop spans 11 amino acids. The protocol was immunoSEQ multiplex PCR, while the TCRdb copy is restricted to in-frame clones and leaves out a portion. This table holds some 99,000 clones, about nine tenths found once. As concerns this clone: Antigen specificity is unknown.

The receptor was isolated from an adult in good health. This specimen consisted of peripheral blood, obtained on day 0 of AZD1222 vaccination. The chain carries TRBV20-1 and TRBJ1-5, with D uncertain. Here the CDR3 reads CSARDRRAQHF. CDR3 DNA: TGCAGTGCTAGAGACCGCCGAGCCCAGCATTTT.